Only a few counts were recorded for the clone carrying this T cell receptor (beta chain). Antigen: not known. The data were obtained in a study of T cells in Graves' hyperthyroidism and ophthalmopathy. In the study overall: Initial diagnosis, before any treatment, was when peripheral blood was collected. Regarding the study as a whole: Blood also contained most expanded thyroid clonotypes above 0.001.

CDR3 length: 15 amino acids. CDR1 and CDR2 from the germline V gene are SGDLS and YYNGEE. V gave up 2 bases and J gave up 1 base, with 11 bases separating them. Each 10 ml fresh peripheral blood draw supplied the PBMCs. Amplified TCR beta CDR3 regions came from RNA transcripts. RT-PCR in the first round (using the HTBI primer set) targeted the TCR CDR3. TCRdb used MiXCR to reprocess the multiplex PCR reads, holding one entry per CDR3 protein. This sample has 600,000 to 800,000 distinct CDR3 sequences, with 35% found just once. The chain couples TRBV9 to TRBJ2-3, with TRBD2 as a possible D gene (6 bases). Sequencing input: blood. The clonotype comes from a woman aged 40 to 50 with Graves' hyperthyroidism. The DNA for the CDR3 is TGTGCCAGCAGCGTTGGCGGGACGGGCACAGATACGCAGTATTTT. It translates to CASSVGGTGTDTQYF.